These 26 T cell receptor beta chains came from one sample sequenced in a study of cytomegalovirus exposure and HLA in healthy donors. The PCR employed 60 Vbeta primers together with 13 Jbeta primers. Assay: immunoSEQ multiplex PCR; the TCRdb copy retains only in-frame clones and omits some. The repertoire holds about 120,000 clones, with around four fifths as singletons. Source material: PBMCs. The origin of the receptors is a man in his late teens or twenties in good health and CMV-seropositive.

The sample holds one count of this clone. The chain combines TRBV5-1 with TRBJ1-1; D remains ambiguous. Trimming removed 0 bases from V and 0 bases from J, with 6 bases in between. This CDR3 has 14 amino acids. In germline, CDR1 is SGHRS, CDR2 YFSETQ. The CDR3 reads CASSLASVNTEAFF. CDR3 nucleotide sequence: TGCGCCAGCAGCTTGGCTTCAGTGAACACTGAAGCTTTCTTT.

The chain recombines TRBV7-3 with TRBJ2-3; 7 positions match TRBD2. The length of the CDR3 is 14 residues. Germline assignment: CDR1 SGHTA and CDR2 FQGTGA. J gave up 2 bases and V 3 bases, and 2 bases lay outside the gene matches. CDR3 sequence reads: CASSLTSYTDTQYF. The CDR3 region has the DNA TGTGCCAGCAGCTTGACTAGCTACACAGATACGCAGTATTTT.

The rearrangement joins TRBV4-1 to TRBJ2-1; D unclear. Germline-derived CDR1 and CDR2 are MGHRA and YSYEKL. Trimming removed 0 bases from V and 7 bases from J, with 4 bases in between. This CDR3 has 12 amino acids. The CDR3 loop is CASSQDLNEQFF. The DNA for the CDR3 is TGCGCCAGCAGCCAAGATTTAAATGAGCAGTTCTTC.

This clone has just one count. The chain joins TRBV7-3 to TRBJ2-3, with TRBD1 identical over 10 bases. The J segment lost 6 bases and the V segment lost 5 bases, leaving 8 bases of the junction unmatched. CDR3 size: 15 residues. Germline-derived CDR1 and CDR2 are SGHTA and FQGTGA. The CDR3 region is CASSKGQGIVDTQYF. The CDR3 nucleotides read TGTGCCAGCAGCAAGGGACAGGGGATTGTTGATACGCAGTATTTT.

The CDR3, as DNA: TGTGCCACCAGCAGACAAAGACAGGGGGGAAACGAGCAGTACTTC. This sequence encodes CATSRQRQGGNEQYF. This chain uses TRBV15 with TRBJ2-7, with 9 bases aligning to TRBD1. The length of the CDR3 is 15 residues. The ends lost 2 bases at V and 5 bases at J; junction bases unmatched: 7. Germline CDR1 is LNHNV and CDR2 is YYDKDF (reference sequence).

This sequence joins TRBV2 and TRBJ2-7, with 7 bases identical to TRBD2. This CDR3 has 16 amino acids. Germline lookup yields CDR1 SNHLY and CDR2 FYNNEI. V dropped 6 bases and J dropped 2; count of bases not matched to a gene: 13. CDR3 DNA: TGTGCCAGCAGCCCGGTGGGGCTAGCGGAGACCTACGAGCAGTACTTC. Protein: CASSPVGLAETYEQYF.

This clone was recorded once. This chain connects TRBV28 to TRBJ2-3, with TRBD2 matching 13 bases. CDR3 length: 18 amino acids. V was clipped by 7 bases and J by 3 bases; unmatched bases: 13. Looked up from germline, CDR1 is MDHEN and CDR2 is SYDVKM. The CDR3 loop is CASTIGWTSGGHTDTQYF. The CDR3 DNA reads TGTGCCAGCACCATAGGGTGGACTAGCGGGGGCCATACAGATACGCAGTATTTT.

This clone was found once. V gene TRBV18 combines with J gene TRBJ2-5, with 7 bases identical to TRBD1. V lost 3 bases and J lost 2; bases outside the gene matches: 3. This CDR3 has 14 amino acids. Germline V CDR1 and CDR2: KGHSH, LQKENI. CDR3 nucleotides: TGTGCCAGCTCACCGAAGGGACAGCAAGAGACCCAGTACTTC. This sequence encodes CASSPKGQQETQYF.

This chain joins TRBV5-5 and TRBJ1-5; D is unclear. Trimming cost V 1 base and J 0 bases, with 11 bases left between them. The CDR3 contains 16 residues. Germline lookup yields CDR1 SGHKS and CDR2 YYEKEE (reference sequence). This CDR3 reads CASSLIPSNSNQPQHF. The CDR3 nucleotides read TGTGCCAGCAGCTTGATTCCCAGTAATAGCAATCAGCCCCAGCATTTT.

CDR3 in amino acids: CASGVSSSYEQYF. Here the CDR3 DNA reads TGTGCCAGCGGAGTAAGTAGTAGCTACGAGCAGTACTTC. The chain employs TRBV2 and TRBJ2-7; no clear D gene. V lost 8 bases to trimming and J lost 3 bases, with 14 bases between them. The CDR3 covers 13 residues. The V gene's germline CDR1 is SNHLY and CDR2 FYNNEI.

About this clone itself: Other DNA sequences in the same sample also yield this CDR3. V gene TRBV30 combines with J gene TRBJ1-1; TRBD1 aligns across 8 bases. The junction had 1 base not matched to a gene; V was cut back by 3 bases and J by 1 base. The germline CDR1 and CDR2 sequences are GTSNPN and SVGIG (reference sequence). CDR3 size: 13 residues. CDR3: CAWRGQGNTEAFF. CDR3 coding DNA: TGTGCCTGGAGAGGACAGGGGAACACTGAAGCTTTCTTT.

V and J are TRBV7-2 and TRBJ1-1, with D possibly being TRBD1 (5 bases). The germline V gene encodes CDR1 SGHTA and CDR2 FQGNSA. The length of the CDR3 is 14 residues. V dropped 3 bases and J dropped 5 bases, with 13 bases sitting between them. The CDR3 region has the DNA TGTGCCAGCAGCTTCTCCCCGGAGGGGACTGAAGCTTTCTTT. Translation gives CASSFSPEGTEAFF. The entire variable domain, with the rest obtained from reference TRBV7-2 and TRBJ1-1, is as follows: GAGVSQSPSNKVTEKGKDVELRCDPISGHTALYWYRQSLGQGLEFLIYFQGNSAPDKSGLPSDRFSAERTGGSVSTLTIQRTQQEDSAVYLCASSFSPEGTEAFFGQGTRLTVV.

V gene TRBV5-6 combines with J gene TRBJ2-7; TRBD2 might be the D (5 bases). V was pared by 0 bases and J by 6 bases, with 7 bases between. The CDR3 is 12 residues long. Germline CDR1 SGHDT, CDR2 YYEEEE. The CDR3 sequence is CASSLEGSEQYF. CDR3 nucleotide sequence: TGTGCCAGCAGCTTGGAAGGGAGCGAGCAGTACTTC.

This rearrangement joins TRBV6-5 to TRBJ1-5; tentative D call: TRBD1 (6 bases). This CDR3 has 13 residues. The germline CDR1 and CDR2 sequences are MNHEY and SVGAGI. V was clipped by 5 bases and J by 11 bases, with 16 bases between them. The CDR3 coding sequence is TGTGCCAGCAGTAGCCCCTCAGGGGCCGCCCAGCATTTT. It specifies CASSSPSGAAQHF.

The CDR3 DNA follows: TGTGCCAGCATCGGCCAGGGACTATGGGGTTACAATGAGCAGTTCTTC. Amino acids: CASIGQGLWGYNEQFF. This chain uses TRBV2 with TRBJ2-1; 7 bases fit TRBD2. This CDR3 region has 16 residues. The germline V gene has CDR1 SNHLY and CDR2 FYNNEI. V dropped 7 bases and J dropped 4; count of bases not matched to a gene: 13.

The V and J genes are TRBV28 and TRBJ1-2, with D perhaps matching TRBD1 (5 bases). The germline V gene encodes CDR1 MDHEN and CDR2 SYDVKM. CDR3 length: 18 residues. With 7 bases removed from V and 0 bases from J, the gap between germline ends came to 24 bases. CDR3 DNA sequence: TGTGCCAGCACATCCCGAACTGGGACTGCTGGAGCTAACTATGGCTACACCTTC. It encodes CASTSRTGTAGANYGYTF.

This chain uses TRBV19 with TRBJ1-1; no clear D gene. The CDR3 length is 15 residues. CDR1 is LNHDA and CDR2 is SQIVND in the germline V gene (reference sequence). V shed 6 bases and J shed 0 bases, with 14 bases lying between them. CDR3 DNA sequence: TGTGCCAGTAGCCCCCTGAGACAACTGAACACTGAAGCTTTCTTT. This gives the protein CASSPLRQLNTEAFF.

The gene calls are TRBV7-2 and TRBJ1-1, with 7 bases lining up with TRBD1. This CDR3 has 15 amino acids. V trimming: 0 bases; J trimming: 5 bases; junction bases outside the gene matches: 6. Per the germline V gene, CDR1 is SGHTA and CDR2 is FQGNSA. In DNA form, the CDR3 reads TGTGCCAGCAGCTTAGCAGGAGGGGGCAGGACTGAAGCTTTCTTT. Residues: CASSLAGGGRTEAFF.

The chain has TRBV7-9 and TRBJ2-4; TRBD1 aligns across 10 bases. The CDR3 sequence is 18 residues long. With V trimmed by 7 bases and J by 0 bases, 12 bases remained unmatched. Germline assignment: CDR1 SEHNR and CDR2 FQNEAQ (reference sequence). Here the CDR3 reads CASTEGGGQGLAKNIQYF. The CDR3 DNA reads TGTGCCAGCACCGAGGGCGGGGGACAGGGGTTAGCCAAAAACATTCAGTACTTC.

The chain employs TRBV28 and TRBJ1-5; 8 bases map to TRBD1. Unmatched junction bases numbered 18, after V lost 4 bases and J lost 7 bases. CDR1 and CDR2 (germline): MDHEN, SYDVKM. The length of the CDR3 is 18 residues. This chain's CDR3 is CASSSDRGGSFYDQPQHF. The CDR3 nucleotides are TGTGCCAGCAGTTCCGACAGGGGTGGCAGTTTCTATGACCAGCCCCAGCATTTT.

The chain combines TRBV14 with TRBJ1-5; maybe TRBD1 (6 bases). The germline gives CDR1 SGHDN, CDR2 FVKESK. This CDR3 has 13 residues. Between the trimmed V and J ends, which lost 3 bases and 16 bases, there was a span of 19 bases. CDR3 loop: CASSHLGDTKAHF. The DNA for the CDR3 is TGTGCCAGCAGCCACCTCGGGGACACCAAGGCCCATTTT.

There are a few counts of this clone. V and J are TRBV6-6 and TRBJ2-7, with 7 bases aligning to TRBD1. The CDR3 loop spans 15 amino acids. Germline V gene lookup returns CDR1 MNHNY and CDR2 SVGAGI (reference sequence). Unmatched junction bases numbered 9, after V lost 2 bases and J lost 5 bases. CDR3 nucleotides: TGTGCCAGCAGTTACCCGAGAGGACAGGCGAACGAGCAGTACTTC. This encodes CASSYPRGQANEQYF.

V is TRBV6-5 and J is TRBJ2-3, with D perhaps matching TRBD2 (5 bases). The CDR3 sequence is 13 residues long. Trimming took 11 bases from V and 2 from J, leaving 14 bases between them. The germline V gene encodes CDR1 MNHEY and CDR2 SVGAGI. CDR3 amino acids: CAVSRGNTDTQYF. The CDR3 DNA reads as TGTGCCGTATCGCGAGGGAACACAGATACGCAGTATTTT.

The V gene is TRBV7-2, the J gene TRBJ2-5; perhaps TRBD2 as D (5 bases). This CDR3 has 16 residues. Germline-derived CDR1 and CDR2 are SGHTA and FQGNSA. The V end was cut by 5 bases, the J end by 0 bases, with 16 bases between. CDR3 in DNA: TGTGCCAGCAGCCCAGGACTCCCGGGGTACCAAGAGACCCAGTACTTC. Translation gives CASSPGLPGYQETQYF.

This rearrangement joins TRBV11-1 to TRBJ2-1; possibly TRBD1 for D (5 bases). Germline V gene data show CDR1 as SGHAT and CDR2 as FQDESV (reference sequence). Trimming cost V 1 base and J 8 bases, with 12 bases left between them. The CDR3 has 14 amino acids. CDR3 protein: CASSLGRVGDEQFF. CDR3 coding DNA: TGTGCCAGCAGCTTAGGCCGGGTAGGGGATGAGCAGTTCTTC.

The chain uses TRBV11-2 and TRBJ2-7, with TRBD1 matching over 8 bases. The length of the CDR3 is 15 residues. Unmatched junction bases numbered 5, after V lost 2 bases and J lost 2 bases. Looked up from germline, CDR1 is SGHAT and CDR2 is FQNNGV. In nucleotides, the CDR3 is TGTGCCAGCAGCTTACCGGGACAGGCCCCCTACGAGCAGTACTTC. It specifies CASSLPGQAPYEQYF. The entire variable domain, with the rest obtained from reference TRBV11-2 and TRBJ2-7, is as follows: EAGVAQSPRYKIIEKRQSVAFWCNPISGHATLYWYQQILGQGPKLLIQFQNNGVVDDSQLPKDRFSAERLKGVDSTLKIQPAKLEDSAVYLCASSLPGQAPYEQYFGPGTRLTVT.